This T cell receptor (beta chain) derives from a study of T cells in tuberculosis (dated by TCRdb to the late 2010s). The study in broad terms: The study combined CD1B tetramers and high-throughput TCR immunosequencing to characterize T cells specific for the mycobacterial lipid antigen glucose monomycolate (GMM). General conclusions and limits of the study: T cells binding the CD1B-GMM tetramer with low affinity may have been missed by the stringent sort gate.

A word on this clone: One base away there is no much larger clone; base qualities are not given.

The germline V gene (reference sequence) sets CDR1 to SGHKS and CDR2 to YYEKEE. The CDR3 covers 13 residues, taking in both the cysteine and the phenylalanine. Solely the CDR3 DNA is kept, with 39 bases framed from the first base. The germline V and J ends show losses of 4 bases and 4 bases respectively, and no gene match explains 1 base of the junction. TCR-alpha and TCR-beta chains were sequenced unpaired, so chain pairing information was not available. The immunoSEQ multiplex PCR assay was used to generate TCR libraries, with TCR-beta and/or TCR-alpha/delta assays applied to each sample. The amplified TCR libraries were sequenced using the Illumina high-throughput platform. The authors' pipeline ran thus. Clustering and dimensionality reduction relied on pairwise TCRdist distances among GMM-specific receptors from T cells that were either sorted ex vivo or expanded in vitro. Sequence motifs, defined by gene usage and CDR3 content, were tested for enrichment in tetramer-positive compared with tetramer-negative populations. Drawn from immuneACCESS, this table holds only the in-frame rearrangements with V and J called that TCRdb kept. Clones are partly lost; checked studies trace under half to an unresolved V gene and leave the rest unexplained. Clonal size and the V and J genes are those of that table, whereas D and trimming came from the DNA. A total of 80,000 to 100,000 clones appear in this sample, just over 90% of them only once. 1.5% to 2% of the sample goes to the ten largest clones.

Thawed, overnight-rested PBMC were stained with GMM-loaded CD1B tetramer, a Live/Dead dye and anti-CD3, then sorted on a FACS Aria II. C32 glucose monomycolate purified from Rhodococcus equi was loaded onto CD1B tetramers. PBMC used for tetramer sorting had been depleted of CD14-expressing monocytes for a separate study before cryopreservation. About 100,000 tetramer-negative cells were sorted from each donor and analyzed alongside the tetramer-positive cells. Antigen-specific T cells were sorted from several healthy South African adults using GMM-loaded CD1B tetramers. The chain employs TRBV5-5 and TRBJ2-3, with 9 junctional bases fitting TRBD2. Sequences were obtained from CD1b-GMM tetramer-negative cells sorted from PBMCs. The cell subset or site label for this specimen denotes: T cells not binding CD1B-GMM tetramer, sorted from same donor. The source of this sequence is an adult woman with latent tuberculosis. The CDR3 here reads CASSRTSADTQYF. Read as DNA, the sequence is TGTGCCAGCAGCCGGACTAGCGCAGATACGCAGTATTTT.